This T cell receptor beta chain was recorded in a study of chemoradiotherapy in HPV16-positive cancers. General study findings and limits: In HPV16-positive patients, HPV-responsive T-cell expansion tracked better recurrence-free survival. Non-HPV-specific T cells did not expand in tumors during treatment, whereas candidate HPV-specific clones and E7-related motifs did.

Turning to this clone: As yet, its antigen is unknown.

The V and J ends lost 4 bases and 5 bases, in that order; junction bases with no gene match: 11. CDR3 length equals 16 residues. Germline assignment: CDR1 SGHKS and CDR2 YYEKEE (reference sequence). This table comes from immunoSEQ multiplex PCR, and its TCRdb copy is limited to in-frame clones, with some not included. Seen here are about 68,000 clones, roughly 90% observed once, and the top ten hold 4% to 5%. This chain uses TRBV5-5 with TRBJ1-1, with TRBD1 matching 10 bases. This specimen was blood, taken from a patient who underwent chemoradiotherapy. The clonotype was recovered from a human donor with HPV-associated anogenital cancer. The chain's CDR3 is CASSPREDRGWTEAFF. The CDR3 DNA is TGTGCCAGCAGCCCGAGGGAGGACAGGGGGTGGACTGAAGCTTTCTTT.